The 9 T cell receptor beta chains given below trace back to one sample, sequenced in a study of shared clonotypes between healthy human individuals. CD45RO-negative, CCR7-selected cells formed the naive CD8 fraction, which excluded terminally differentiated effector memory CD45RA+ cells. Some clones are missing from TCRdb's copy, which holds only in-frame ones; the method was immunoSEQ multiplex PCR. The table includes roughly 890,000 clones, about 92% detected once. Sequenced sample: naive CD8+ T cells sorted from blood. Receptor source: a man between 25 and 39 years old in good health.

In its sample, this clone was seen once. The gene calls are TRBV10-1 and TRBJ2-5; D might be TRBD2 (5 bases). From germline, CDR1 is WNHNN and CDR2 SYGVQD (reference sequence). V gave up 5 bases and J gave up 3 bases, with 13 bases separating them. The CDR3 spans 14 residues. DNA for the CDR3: TGCGCCAGCAGTCCTACCATGGGAGAAGAGACCCAGTACTTC. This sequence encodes CASSPTMGEETQYF.

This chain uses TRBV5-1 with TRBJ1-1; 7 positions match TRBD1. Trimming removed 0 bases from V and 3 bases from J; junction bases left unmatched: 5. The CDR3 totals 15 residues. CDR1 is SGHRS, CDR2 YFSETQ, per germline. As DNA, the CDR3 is TGCGCCAGCAGCTTGGTAGCAACAGGGGACACTGAAGCTTTCTTT. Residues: CASSLVATGDTEAFF.

The CDR3 loop reads CASRATDTQYF. For the CDR3, the DNA is TGTGCCAGCAGGGCTACAGATACGCAGTATTTT. This chain uses TRBV2 with TRBJ2-3, with no clear D. V dropped 6 bases and J dropped 3 bases, with 4 bases sitting between them. Germline lookup yields CDR1 SNHLY and CDR2 FYNNEI. The length of the CDR3 is 11 residues.

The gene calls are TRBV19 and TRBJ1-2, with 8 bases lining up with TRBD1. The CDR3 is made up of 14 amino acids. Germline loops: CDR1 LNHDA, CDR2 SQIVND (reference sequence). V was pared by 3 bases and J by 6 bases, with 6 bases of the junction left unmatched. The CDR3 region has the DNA TGTGCCAGTAGTATTGCAGGGGGCTTTGATGGCTACACCTTC. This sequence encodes CASSIAGGFDGYTF.

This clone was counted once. CDR3 sequence: CASRLNPGPNEQFF. The CDR3 bases are TGTGCCAGCAGACTTAATCCAGGTCCGAATGAGCAGTTCTTC. The chain has TRBV5-4 and TRBJ2-1; the D is unclear. The CDR3 has 14 residues. Trimming pared 5 bases from V and 7 bases from J, leaving 16 bases between. CDR1 is SGHNT and CDR2 is YYREEE in the germline V gene (reference sequence).

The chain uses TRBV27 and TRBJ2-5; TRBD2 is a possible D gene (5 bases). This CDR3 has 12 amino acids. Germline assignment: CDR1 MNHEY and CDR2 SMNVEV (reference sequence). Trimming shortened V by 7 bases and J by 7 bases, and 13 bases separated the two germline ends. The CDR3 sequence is CASIGSTRTQYF. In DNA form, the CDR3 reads TGTGCCAGCATTGGGAGCACCCGGACCCAGTACTTC.

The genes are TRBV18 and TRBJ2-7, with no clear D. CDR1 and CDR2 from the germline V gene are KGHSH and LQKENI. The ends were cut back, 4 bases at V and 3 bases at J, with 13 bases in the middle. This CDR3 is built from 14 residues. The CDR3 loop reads CASSLNPLVYEQYF. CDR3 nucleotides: TGTGCCAGCTCACTCAACCCTTTAGTCTACGAGCAGTACTTC.

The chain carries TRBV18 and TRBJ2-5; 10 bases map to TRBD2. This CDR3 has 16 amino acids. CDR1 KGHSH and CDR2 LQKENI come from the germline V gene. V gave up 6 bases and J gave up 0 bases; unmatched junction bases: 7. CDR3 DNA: TGTGCCAGCTCGCAAACTAGCGGGATATACCAAGAGACCCAGTACTTC. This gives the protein CASSQTSGIYQETQYF. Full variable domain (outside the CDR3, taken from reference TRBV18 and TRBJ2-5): NAGVMQNPRHLVRRRGQEARLRCSPMKGHSHVYWYRQLPEEGLKFMVYLQKENIIDESGMPKERFSAEFPKEGPSILRIQQVVRGDSAAYFCASSQTSGIYQETQYFGPGTRLLVL.

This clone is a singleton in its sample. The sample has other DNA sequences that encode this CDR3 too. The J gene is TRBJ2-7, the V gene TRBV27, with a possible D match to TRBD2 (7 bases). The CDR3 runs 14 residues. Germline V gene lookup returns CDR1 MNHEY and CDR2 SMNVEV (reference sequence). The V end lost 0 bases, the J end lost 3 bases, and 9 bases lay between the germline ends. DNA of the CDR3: TGTGCCAGCAGTTTATCGCGGGGGCGCTACGAGCAGTACTTC. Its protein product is CASSLSRGRYEQYF.